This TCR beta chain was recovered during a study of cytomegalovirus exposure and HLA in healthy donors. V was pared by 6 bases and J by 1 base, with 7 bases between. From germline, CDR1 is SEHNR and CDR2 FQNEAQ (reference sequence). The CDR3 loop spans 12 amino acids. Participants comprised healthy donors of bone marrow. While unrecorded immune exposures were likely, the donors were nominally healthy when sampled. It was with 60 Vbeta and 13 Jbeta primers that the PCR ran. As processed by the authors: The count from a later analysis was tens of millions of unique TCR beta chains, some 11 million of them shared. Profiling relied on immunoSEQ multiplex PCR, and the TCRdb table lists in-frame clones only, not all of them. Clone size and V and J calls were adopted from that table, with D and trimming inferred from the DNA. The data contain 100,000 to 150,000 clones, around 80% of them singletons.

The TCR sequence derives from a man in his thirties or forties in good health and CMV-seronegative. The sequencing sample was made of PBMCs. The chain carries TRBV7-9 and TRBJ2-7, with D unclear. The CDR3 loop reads CASSHGSYEQYF. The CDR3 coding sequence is TGTGCCAGCAGTCACGGGTCCTACGAGCAGTACTTC.